This T cell receptor beta chain came from a study of cytomegalovirus exposure and HLA in healthy donors. V lost 0 bases to trimming and J lost 2 bases; unmatched junction nucleotides: 5. Germline assignment: CDR1 SGHRS and CDR2 YFSETQ. The CDR3 is made up of 15 amino acids. As regards this clone: The antigen remains unidentified.

PCR was performed using 60 Vbeta and 13 Jbeta primers. Profiled with immunoSEQ multiplex PCR; TCRdb holds only in-frame clones, not every one. The sample lists more than 90,000 clones, about 76% seen once, with roughly 8.4% in the top ten. Findings and caveats of the study: By a later analysis, the bulk of CMV-associated TCR beta chains appeared HLA-restricted.

The sample comprised PBMCs. The TCR comes from a human donor in good health. The V and J genes are TRBV5-1 and TRBJ2-7, with 7 bases that match TRBD1. The CDR3 DNA sequence: TGCGCCAGCAGCTTGGATGGCCAGGGGGCCTACGAGCAGTACTTC. Its translation is CASSLDGQGAYEQYF.